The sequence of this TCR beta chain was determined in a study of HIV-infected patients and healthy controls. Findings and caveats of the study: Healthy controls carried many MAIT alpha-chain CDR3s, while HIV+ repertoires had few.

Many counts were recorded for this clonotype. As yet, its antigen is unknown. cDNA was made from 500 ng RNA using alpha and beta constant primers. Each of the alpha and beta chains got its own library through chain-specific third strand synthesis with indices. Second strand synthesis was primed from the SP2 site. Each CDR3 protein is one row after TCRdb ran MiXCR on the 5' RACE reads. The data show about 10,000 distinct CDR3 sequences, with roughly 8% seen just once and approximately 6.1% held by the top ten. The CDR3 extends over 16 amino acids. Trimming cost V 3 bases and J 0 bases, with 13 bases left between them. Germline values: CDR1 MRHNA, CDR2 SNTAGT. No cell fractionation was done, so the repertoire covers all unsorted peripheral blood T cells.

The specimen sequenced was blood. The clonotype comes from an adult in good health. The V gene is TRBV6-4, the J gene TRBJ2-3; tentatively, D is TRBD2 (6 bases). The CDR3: CASSEFVGGSTDTQYF. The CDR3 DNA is TGTGCCAGCAGTGAATTTGTGGGGGGAAGCACAGATACGCAGTATTTT.